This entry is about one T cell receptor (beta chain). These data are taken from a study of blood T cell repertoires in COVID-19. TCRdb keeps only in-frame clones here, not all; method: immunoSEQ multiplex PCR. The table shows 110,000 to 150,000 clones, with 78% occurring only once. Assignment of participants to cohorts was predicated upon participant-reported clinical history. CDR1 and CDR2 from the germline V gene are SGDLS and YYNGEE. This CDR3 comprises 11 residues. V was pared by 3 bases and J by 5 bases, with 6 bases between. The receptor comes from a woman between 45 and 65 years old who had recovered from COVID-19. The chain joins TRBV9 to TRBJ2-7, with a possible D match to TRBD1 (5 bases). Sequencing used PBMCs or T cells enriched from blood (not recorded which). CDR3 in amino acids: CASSGTNEQYF. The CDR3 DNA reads TGTGCCAGCAGCGGGACAAACGAGCAGTACTTC.